The 26 T cell receptor beta chains given below trace back to one sample, sequenced in a study of T cell changes during pregnancy in multiple sclerosis. The repertoire was sequenced with immunoSEQ multiplex PCR; TCRdb's copy has only in-frame clones and lacks some. This sample has some 64,000 clones, with roughly 94% found just once. Sequences were derived from peripheral blood, sampled after pregnancy. Source of these receptors: a female donor with multiple sclerosis, enrolled in a pregnancy study.

This clone occurred once. V is TRBV2 and J is TRBJ1-5, with TRBD1 identical over 8 bases. Germline lookup yields CDR1 SNHLY and CDR2 FYNNEI. The CDR3 has 14 residues. With 5 bases clipped from V and 1 base from J, the junction kept 1 base outside the gene matches. This chain's CDR3 is CASSWTGSNQPQHF. The CDR3 region has the DNA TGTGCCAGCAGTTGGACAGGGAGCAATCAGCCCCAGCATTTT.

The gene calls are TRBV18 and TRBJ1-1, with 11 bases that match TRBD1. The V segment lost 6 bases and the J segment 4 bases; nucleotides outside the gene matches: 4. CDR1 and CDR2 from the germline V gene are KGHSH and LQKENI. The CDR3 has 14 amino acids. For the CDR3, the DNA is TGTGCCAGCTCCCAGGGACAGGGGGGCACTGAAGCTTTCTTT. It is translated as CASSQGQGGTEAFF. Variable domain in full (rest from reference TRBV18 and TRBJ1-1): NAGVMQNPRHLVRRRGQEARLRCSPMKGHSHVYWYRQLPEEGLKFMVYLQKENIIDESGMPKERFSAEFPKEGPSILRIQQVVRGDSAAYFCASSQGQGGTEAFFGQGTRLTVV.

The chain is built from TRBV7-9 and TRBJ1-5; a weak D match, TRBD1 (6 bases). This CDR3 has 13 amino acids. The germline V gene encodes CDR1 SEHNR and CDR2 FQNEAQ (reference sequence). Deletions cut 5 bases from V and 3 bases from J, with 8 bases between. The chain's CDR3 is CASSTGPNQPQHF. The DNA of the CDR3 is TGTGCCAGCAGCACAGGGCCCAATCAGCCCCAGCATTTT.

This clone occurred once. This chain joins TRBV7-2 and TRBJ1-5; no reliable D call. Trimming pared 2 bases from V and 7 bases from J, leaving 15 bases between. Germline V gene lookup returns CDR1 SGHTA and CDR2 FQGNSA. The CDR3 consists of 15 residues. CDR3 nucleotides: TGTGCCAGCAGCTTAAGAGGGATTAGCAGACAGCCCCAGCATTTT. It yields the protein CASSLRGISRQPQHF. Full variable domain (remainder filled in from reference TRBV7-2 and TRBJ1-5): GAGVSQSPSNKVTEKGKDVELRCDPISGHTALYWYRQSLGQGLEFLIYFQGNSAPDKSGLPSDRFSAERTGGSVSTLTIQRTQQEDSAVYLCASSLRGISRQPQHFGDGTRLSIL.

This clone was counted once. This sequence joins TRBV2 and TRBJ2-7; 7 positions match TRBD1. The ends lost 7 bases at V and 2 bases at J; junction bases unmatched: 8. Germline CDR1 and CDR2: SNHLY and FYNNEI. CDR3 size: 14 residues. CDR3 coding DNA: TGTGCCAGCAAGCGGACAGGAGATACCTACGAGCAGTACTTC. This codes for CASKRTGDTYEQYF. The complete variable domain, with remaining parts taken from reference TRBV2 and TRBJ2-7, reads EPEVTQTPSHQVTQMGQEVILRCVPISNHLYFYWYRQILGQKVEFLVSFYNNEISEKSEIFDDQFSVERPDGSNFTLKIRSTKLEDSAMYFCASKRTGDTYEQYFGPGTRLTVT.

The chain links TRBV19 to TRBJ2-1; unclear D gene. The V end was cut by 5 bases, the J end by 0 bases, with 20 bases between. Germline V gene lookup returns CDR1 LNHDA and CDR2 SQIVND (reference sequence). The CDR3 consists of 18 residues. The CDR3 nucleotides read TGTGCCAGTAGTCCCCCCCGGAAGAGCGTTAGCTCCTACAATGAGCAGTTCTTC. This gives the protein CASSPPRKSVSSYNEQFF.

The V and J genes are TRBV28 and TRBJ1-3; possibly TRBD1 for D (5 bases). V was cut by 0 bases and J by 0 bases, with 12 bases left in between. Germline V lookup: CDR1 MDHEN, CDR2 SYDVKM. The CDR3 contains 17 residues. The CDR3 loop reads CASSLWGGAYSGNTIYF. The CDR3 nucleotides are TGTGCCAGCAGTTTATGGGGGGGAGCCTACTCTGGAAACACCATATATTTT.

The V gene is TRBV7-2, the J gene TRBJ2-1; D uncertain. CDR1 and CDR2 from the germline V gene are SGHTA and FQGNSA. The CDR3 sequence is 13 residues long. Trimming cost V 5 bases and J 4 bases, with 9 bases left between them. CDR3 coding DNA: TGTGCCAGCAGCCCTATCTATTACAATGAGCAGTTCTTC. This sequence encodes CASSPIYYNEQFF.

The chain has TRBV5-1 and TRBJ2-3, with D hard to call. The germline V gene encodes CDR1 SGHRS and CDR2 YFSETQ. The CDR3 is made up of 15 amino acids. V lost 0 bases and J 2 bases, leaving 10 bases between the germline ends. CDR3 loop: CASSLAVAITDTQYF. Written as DNA, the CDR3 is TGCGCCAGCAGCTTGGCGGTAGCAATCACAGATACGCAGTATTTT.

The chain uses TRBV6-1 and TRBJ1-5; no clear D. Trimming took 7 bases from V and 5 from J, leaving 12 bases between them. CDR3 length: 13 residues. Germline CDR1 MNHNS, CDR2 SASEGT. This CDR3 reads CASTPREDQPQHF. The CDR3 DNA is TGTGCCAGCACCCCAAGGGAGGATCAGCCCCAGCATTTT.

V gene TRBV7-2 combines with J gene TRBJ2-1, with 8 positions matching TRBD2. The CDR3 totals 15 residues. The germline V gene has CDR1 SGHTA and CDR2 FQGNSA. Losses at the gene ends were 7 bases for V and 5 bases for J; bases not matched to a gene: 10. The CDR3, as DNA: TGTGCCAGCACTTTCAACGGGGGGGAAAACAATGAGCAGTTCTTC. This translates into CASTFNGGENNEQFF.

The chain recombines TRBV5-1 with TRBJ2-7, with 8 bases matching TRBD1. The CDR3 loop spans 14 amino acids. V dropped 4 bases and J dropped 5; count of bases not matched to a gene: 8. Looked up from germline, CDR1 is SGHRS and CDR2 is YFSETQ. CDR3 sequence (DNA): TGCGCCAGCAGCCTAAAGGACAGGGTCCACGAGCAGTACTTC. It encodes CASSLKDRVHEQYF.

The J gene is TRBJ2-1, the V gene TRBV11-3; D call uncertain. The CDR3 is 16 amino acids. CDR1 and CDR2 (germline): SGHNT, YENEEA. Trimming left V 5 bases short and J 8 bases short, with 22 bases between. The CDR3 here is CASSIQRGKTVHEQFF. The CDR3 DNA reads as TGTGCCAGCAGCATCCAGCGAGGAAAGACCGTACATGAGCAGTTCTTC.

V usage is TRBV19 and J usage is TRBJ2-3; D might be TRBD2 (5 bases). Germline lookup yields CDR1 LNHDA and CDR2 SQIVND (reference sequence). The CDR3 runs to 12 residues. V was clipped by 7 bases and J by 4 bases, with 9 bases between them. The CDR3 coding sequence is TGTGCCAGTAACGCCGGGGCAGATACGCAGTATTTT. Translating gives CASNAGADTQYF.

This chain uses TRBV6-1 with TRBJ1-1; the D gene is possibly TRBD1 (6 bases). Germline CDR1 reads MNHNS; CDR2 reads SASEGT. The V end lost 7 bases, the J end lost 3 bases, and 15 bases lay between the germline ends. CDR3 length: 14 residues. This CDR3 reads CASIHDRSDTEAFF. The CDR3 DNA sequence: TGTGCCAGCATCCATGACAGGTCGGACACTGAAGCTTTCTTT.

V gene TRBV6-1 combines with J gene TRBJ2-5; 12 bases fit TRBD2. CDR3 size: 17 residues. Germline CDR1 and CDR2: MNHNS and SASEGT. Trimming took 2 bases from V and 5 from J; bases not matched to a gene: 9. The CDR3 region is CASSETLAGGPRETQYF. In DNA, the CDR3 is TGTGCCAGCAGTGAAACGCTAGCGGGAGGGCCACGGGAGACCCAGTACTTC.

Only one count was recorded for this clone. The genes are TRBV6-5 and TRBJ1-4; the match to TRBD1 covers 9 bases. J was trimmed by 7 bases and V by 6 bases; bases with no gene match: 6. Germline V gene data show CDR1 as MNHEY and CDR2 as SVGAGI. This CDR3 has 14 residues. DNA for the CDR3: TGTGCCAGCAGCGGGGACAGGGTTAGTGAAAAACTGTTTTTT. Translated: CASSGDRVSEKLFF.

This chain joins TRBV9 and TRBJ1-5; possibly TRBD1 for D (5 bases). From germline, CDR1 is SGDLS and CDR2 YYNGEE. V lost 4 bases to trimming and J lost 0 bases, with 17 bases between them. This CDR3 region has 17 residues. The CDR3 here is CASSPGQGTASNQPQHF. CDR3 sequence (DNA): TGTGCCAGCAGCCCAGGTCAGGGAACGGCTAGCAATCAGCCCCAGCATTTT.

This chain uses TRBV6-1 with TRBJ2-3, with 14 nucleotides matching TRBD2. Germline CDR1 reads MNHNS; CDR2 reads SASEGT. CDR3 length equals 14 residues. V gave up 11 bases and J gave up 6 bases; unmatched junction bases: 7. DNA of the CDR3: TGTGCCGGGATGACTAGCGGGAGGGGTGATACGCAGTATTTT. Translated, it gives CAGMTSGRGDTQYF.

V is TRBV2 and J is TRBJ2-3; 7 bases map to TRBD2. Germline V gene lookup returns CDR1 SNHLY and CDR2 FYNNEI. The CDR3 consists of 18 residues. Losses at the gene ends were 3 bases for V and 4 bases for J; bases not matched to a gene: 16. CDR3 sequence (DNA): TGTGCCAGCAGTGACGGGCTAGCGGCCACCCCACGGGCAGATACGCAGTATTTT. Amino acids: CASSDGLAATPRADTQYF.

This clone appeared once. This rearrangement joins TRBV29-1 to TRBJ2-1, with 13 bases that match TRBD2. The CDR3 consists of 17 residues. V trimming: 7 bases; J trimming: 0 bases; junction bases outside the gene matches: 9. CDR1 and CDR2 (germline): SQVTM, ANQGSEA. CDR3: CSAGLAGVTNSYNEQFF. The CDR3 coding sequence is TGCAGCGCTGGACTAGCGGGAGTCACCAACTCCTACAATGAGCAGTTCTTC.

CDR3 DNA sequence: TGTGCCAGCAGCCAAGATTTTTGGGGGGTGAACACTGAAGCTTTCTTT. Translated, it gives CASSQDFWGVNTEAFF. The rearrangement links TRBV14 to TRBJ1-1, with a possible D match to TRBD1 (5 bases). V lost 0 bases to trimming and J lost 0 bases, with 11 bases between them. This CDR3 comprises 16 residues. Per the germline V gene, CDR1 is SGHDN and CDR2 is FVKESK.

The V gene is TRBV5-1, the J gene TRBJ1-1; tentative D call: TRBD1 (5 bases). The CDR3 is 14 amino acids. The germline V gene has CDR1 SGHRS and CDR2 YFSETQ. V gave up 5 bases and J gave up 4 bases, with 15 bases separating them. CDR3 amino acids: CASRLEGPRTEAFF. In nucleotides, the CDR3 is TGCGCCAGCAGACTGGAGGGGCCTCGCACTGAAGCTTTCTTT. Together with reference TRBV5-1 and TRBJ1-1, the CDR3 gives the full variable domain: KAGVTQTPRYLIKTRGQQVTLSCSPISGHRSVSWYQQTPGQGLQFLFEYFSETQRNKGNFPGRFSGRQFSNSRSEMNVSTLELGDSALYLCASRLEGPRTEAFFGQGTRLTVV.

The chain recombines TRBV28 with TRBJ1-5; 9 nucleotides match TRBD1. Per the germline V gene, CDR1 is MDHEN and CDR2 is SYDVKM. This CDR3 contains 17 residues. The ends lost 2 bases at V and 3 bases at J; junction bases unmatched: 8. CDR3 region: CASSLRDRVGYNQPQHF. In DNA, the CDR3 is TGTGCCAGCAGTTTAAGGGACAGGGTCGGTTACAATCAGCCCCAGCATTTT.

The V and J genes are TRBV7-2 and TRBJ2-1; D gene uncertain. This CDR3 spans 14 amino acids. Germline CDR1 and CDR2: SGHTA and FQGNSA. Trimming took off 5 bases at V and 4 bases at J, with 12 bases between the two ends. The CDR3 nucleotides are TGTGCCAGCAGCCCTCCCCAGGATTACAATGAGCAGTTCTTC. This translates into CASSPPQDYNEQFF.

J is TRBJ2-1 and V is TRBV25-1; no clear D. Trimming left V 6 bases short and J 1 base short, with 10 bases between. This CDR3 comprises 14 residues. CDR1 and CDR2 (germline): MGHDK, SYGVNS. In DNA, the CDR3 is TGTGCCAGCAGCGCCCCTAGTTCCTACAATGAGCAGTTCTTC. Translating gives CASSAPSSYNEQFF. Filled out from reference TRBV25-1 and TRBJ2-1, the complete variable domain reads EADIYQTPRYLVIGTGKKITLECSQTMGHDKMYWYQQDPGMELHLIHYSYGVNSTEKGDLSSESTVSRIRTEHFPLTLESARPSHTSQYLCASSAPSSYNEQFFGPGTRLTVL.